The 29 T cell receptor beta chains in this list originate from one sample, sequenced in a study of blood T cell repertoires in COVID-19. The repertoire was sequenced with immunoSEQ multiplex PCR; TCRdb's copy has only in-frame clones and lacks some. The repertoire includes some 150,000 clones, roughly 86% of them detected once, and about 2.3% sits in the top ten. Sequenced sample: peripheral blood. The receptors derive from a human donor in a cohort sampled during active COVID-19.

The J gene is TRBJ2-5, the V gene TRBV30; 9 bases are shared with TRBD2. V dropped 1 base and J dropped 5; count of bases not matched to a gene: 8. Germline CDR1 is GTSNPN and CDR2 is SVGIG (reference sequence). CDR3 length equals 15 residues. CDR3 sequence (DNA): TGTGCCTGGAGTGGATCGGGACTAGCCGGGGAGACCCAGTACTTC. It is translated as CAWSGSGLAGETQYF.

This clone was recorded only once. The V gene is TRBV29-1, the J gene TRBJ2-3, with 10 bases aligning to TRBD2. J was trimmed by 1 base and V by 2 bases; bases with no gene match: 3. This CDR3 spans 15 amino acids. Germline values: CDR1 SQVTM, CDR2 ANQGSEA. This chain's CDR3 is CSVELAGVGTDTQYF. CDR3 DNA: TGCAGCGTTGAACTAGCGGGGGTGGGCACAGATACGCAGTATTTT.

The V call is TRBV7-2, the J call TRBJ2-2; 10 nucleotides match TRBD2. The V gene's germline CDR1 is SGHTA and CDR2 FQGNSA. There are 16 residues in the CDR3. After removal of 8 bases from V and 1 base from J, the junction contained 7 bases not matched to a gene. In nucleotides, the CDR3 is TGTGCCAGCGTAACTAGCGGGGCTATGAACACCGGGGAGCTGTTTTTT. This translates into CASVTSGAMNTGELFF.

V gene TRBV7-2 combines with J gene TRBJ1-5; D is unclear. Trimming pared 5 bases from V and 2 bases from J, leaving 13 bases between. Germline CDR1 SGHTA, CDR2 FQGNSA. CDR3 length equals 15 residues. The CDR3 DNA reads as TGTGCCAGCAGCCCGAGGGTCGGTGGCAATCAGCCCCAGCATTTT. Translating it yields CASSPRVGGNQPQHF.

J is TRBJ1-2 and V is TRBV21-1; the table's D call of TRBD1 was not tested on the DNA. TRBV21-1 is labeled a pseudogene. The CDR3 is 17 amino acids. The DNA of the CDR3 is TGTGCCAGCAGCAGCAACCTACCGGGACAGTGCCTCTATGGCTACACCTTC. Translation gives CASSSNLPGQCLYGYTF.

V is TRBV6-5 and J is TRBJ2-1; TRBD2 matches at 7 bases. The germline gives CDR1 MNHEY, CDR2 SVGAGI. The V and J ends lost 8 bases and 0 bases, in that order; junction bases with no gene match: 7. The CDR3 has 15 amino acids. CDR3 bases: TGTGCCAGCCTCCGCGGGGGAAGCTCCTACAATGAGCAGTTCTTC. Translation: CASLRGGSSYNEQFF.

For the CDR3, the DNA is TGTGCCAGCGCTATCGGGACATCTACGGACATTCAGTACTTC. This encodes CASAIGTSTDIQYF. V usage is TRBV19 and J usage is TRBJ2-4, with D maybe TRBD1 (6 bases). The CDR3 covers 14 residues. Trimming pared 9 bases from V and 8 bases from J, leaving 20 bases between. Germline loops: CDR1 LNHDA, CDR2 SQIVND (reference sequence).

The gene calls are TRBV2 and TRBJ1-1; D ambiguous. Germline V CDR1 and CDR2: SNHLY, FYNNEI. This CDR3 is 16 amino acids long. V lost 1 base, J lost 4 bases, and 16 bases lay in between. This chain's CDR3 is CASSEVGRPGGTEAFF. CDR3 DNA: TGTGCCAGCAGTGAAGTAGGGAGACCCGGTGGCACTGAAGCTTTCTTT.

This clone was seen once. V is TRBV11-2 and J is TRBJ2-3; a possible D gene is TRBD1 (6 bases). Trimming took off 5 bases at V and 2 bases at J, with 11 bases between the two ends. The CDR3 extends over 14 amino acids. CDR1 and CDR2 (germline): SGHAT, FQNNGV. DNA for the CDR3: TGTGCCAGCAGCCCAGGGACACTCACAGATACGCAGTATTTT. Protein sequence: CASSPGTLTDTQYF.

The chain couples TRBV5-6 to TRBJ2-7; 10 nucleotides line up with TRBD2. Trimming took 1 base from V and 2 from J; bases not matched to a gene: 15. The CDR3 is 19 amino acids. Germline CDR1 SGHDT, CDR2 YYEEEE. CDR3 DNA: TGTGCCAGCAGCTTGATTGGGGGCCGACGGACTAGCGGAACCTACGAGCAGTACTTC. It is translated as CASSLIGGRRTSGTYEQYF. Full variable domain (missing parts from reference TRBV5-6 and TRBJ2-7): DAGVTQSPTHLIKTRGQQVTLRCSPKSGHDTVSWYQQALGQGPQFIFQYYEEEERQRGNFPDRFSGHQFPNYSSELNVNALLLGDSALYLCASSLIGGRRTSGTYEQYFGPGTRLTVT.

Comments on this clone: The junction differs from germline at one of its ends, possibly a read error. The chain has TRBV30 and TRBJ2-7; 8 bases line up with TRBD2. The CDR3 covers 11 residues. From germline, CDR1 is GTSNPN and CDR2 SVGIG (reference sequence). CDR3 region: CAWSTGGLKDF. The CDR3 DNA sequence: TGTGCCTGGAGTACGGGGGGGTTGAAGGACTTC.

A note on this clone: At the DNA level, this CDR3 is encoded by other sequences in the same sample as well. The gene calls are TRBV7-2 and TRBJ2-5; D perhaps matches TRBD1 (5 bases). This CDR3 spans 14 amino acids. The V end was cut by 0 bases, the J end by 1 base, with 6 bases between. Germline V gene lookup returns CDR1 SGHTA and CDR2 FQGNSA. CDR3 DNA: TGTGCCAGCAGCTTAGCGGGGCGCCAAGAGACCCAGTACTTC. Protein: CASSLAGRQETQYF.

The chain has TRBV11-3 and TRBJ2-2; 9 positions agree with TRBD2. Germline V gene sequence: CDR1 SGHNT, CDR2 YENEEA. The junction had 10 bases not matched to a gene; V was cut back by 3 bases and J by 5 bases. This CDR3 is built from 17 residues. The CDR3 here is CASSFDSGSVWTGELFF. The CDR3 DNA reads as TGTGCCAGCAGCTTTGATAGCGGGAGTGTGTGGACCGGGGAGCTGTTTTTT.

The chain joins TRBV4-1 to TRBJ2-6; 7 bases align to TRBD2. The length of the CDR3 is 20 residues. The ends lost 2 bases at V and 2 bases at J; junction bases unmatched: 15. The germline CDR1 and CDR2 sequences are MGHRA and YSYEKL. In DNA, the CDR3 is TGCGCCAGCAGCCAAACTACTAGCGCCCCTGCGGTCGCTGGGGCCAACGTCCTGACTTTC. This translates into CASSQTTSAPAVAGANVLTF.

The chain couples TRBV28 to TRBJ1-4, with TRBD1 identical over 10 bases. Germline V lookup: CDR1 MDHEN, CDR2 SYDVKM. V was pared by 3 bases and J by 11 bases, with 9 bases of the junction left unmatched. CDR3 length: 15 residues. CDR3 nucleotides: TGTGCCAGCAGTTTCTCGGACAGGGGGTGGGCGAAACTGTTTTTT. This translates into CASSFSDRGWAKLFF.

This sequence joins TRBV18 and TRBJ2-7, with 9 bases lining up with TRBD1. The junction had 3 bases not matched to a gene; V was cut back by 3 bases and J by 0 bases. Germline lookup yields CDR1 KGHSH and CDR2 LQKENI. The CDR3 runs 15 residues. The CDR3 loop reads CASSPDRGTSYEQYF. For the CDR3, the DNA is TGTGCCAGCTCACCGGACAGGGGTACCTCCTACGAGCAGTACTTC.

This rearrangement joins TRBV7-3 to TRBJ1-2; no firm D call. Between the trimmed V and J ends, which lost 5 bases and 3 bases, there was a span of 19 bases. Germline CDR1 SGHTA, CDR2 FQGTGA. The length of the CDR3 is 16 residues. In DNA, the CDR3 is TGTGCCAGCAGCCCCCCCGGGAGAGACGGATACTATGGCTACACCTTC. Translation: CASSPPGRDGYYGYTF.

This sequence joins TRBV4-1 and TRBJ1-2; 10 bases are a match to TRBD1. The V gene end was trimmed by 6 bases and the J gene end by 8 bases; junction bases not matched to a gene: 9. This CDR3 comprises 14 residues. CDR1 is MGHRA, CDR2 YSYEKL, per germline. The CDR3 DNA follows: TGCGCCAGCAGGCCGGGACAGGGGATTCGGGGCTACACCTTC. It is translated as CASRPGQGIRGYTF.

This chain connects TRBV19 to TRBJ1-5; possible D gene TRBD1, 6 bases. The V gene's germline CDR1 is LNHDA and CDR2 SQIVND (reference sequence). Trimming left V 6 bases short and J 9 bases short, with 18 bases between. This CDR3 region has 14 residues. In DNA form, the CDR3 reads TGTGCCAGTAGGGCAGGGGCCGCTCGGGGGCCCCAGCATTTT. Its protein product is CASRAGAARGPQHF.

The chain links TRBV5-4 to TRBJ2-1, with 8 bases fitting TRBD1. The CDR3 length is 14 residues. Looked up from germline, CDR1 is SGHNT and CDR2 is YYREEE (reference sequence). Trimming cost V 0 bases and J 9 bases; bases outside gene matches: 5. Here the CDR3 reads CASSLEQGAGEQFF. For the CDR3, the DNA is TGTGCCAGCAGCTTGGAGCAGGGGGCCGGTGAGCAGTTCTTC.

The V and J genes are TRBV28 and TRBJ1-1; TRBD1 might be the D (6 bases). Germline CDR1 MDHEN, CDR2 SYDVKM. The CDR3 is 14 residues long. Trimming took off 1 base at V and 4 bases at J, with 10 bases between the two ends. The CDR3 bases are TGTGCCAGCAGTTTATTTGGCAGGGGCACTGAAGCTTTCTTT. Translating it yields CASSLFGRGTEAFF. The complete variable domain, with remaining parts taken from reference TRBV28 and TRBJ1-1, reads DVKVTQSSRYLVKRTGEKVFLECVQDMDHENMFWYRQDPGLGLRLIYFSYDVKMKEKGDIPEGYSVSREKKERFSLILESASTNQTSMYLCASSLFGRGTEAFFGQGTRLTVV.

The J gene is TRBJ2-2, the V gene TRBV7-2; 9 bases are shared with TRBD1. The CDR3 has 17 amino acids. V was clipped by 1 base and J by 4 bases; unmatched bases: 7. Germline V lookup: CDR1 SGHTA, CDR2 FQGNSA. CDR3 nucleotides: TGTGCCAGCAGCTTAGGCCTGGGACAGGGAGGCACCGGGGAGCTGTTTTTT. Its translation is CASSLGLGQGGTGELFF.

This chain uses TRBV18 with TRBJ2-3; D unresolved. This CDR3 is 14 amino acids long. V dropped 1 base and J dropped 6 bases, with 11 bases sitting between them. Germline V gene sequence: CDR1 KGHSH, CDR2 LQKENI. The CDR3 DNA reads TGTGCCAGCTCACCACTCGGGTTGGAGGATACGCAGTATTTT. Protein: CASSPLGLEDTQYF. Full variable domain (missing parts from reference TRBV18 and TRBJ2-3): NAGVMQNPRHLVRRRGQEARLRCSPMKGHSHVYWYRQLPEEGLKFMVYLQKENIIDESGMPKERFSAEFPKEGPSILRIQQVVRGDSAAYFCASSPLGLEDTQYFGPGTRLTVL.

The rearrangement uses TRBV7-2 and TRBJ1-6, with D uncertain. The CDR3 runs 13 residues. V dropped 3 bases and J dropped 9 bases, with 9 bases sitting between them. Germline CDR1 is SGHTA and CDR2 is FQGNSA. This chain's CDR3 is CASSLVGGSPLHF. The CDR3 bases are TGTGCCAGCAGCTTGGTCGGCGGTTCACCCCTCCACTTT.

Regarding this clone: This specimen includes other DNA sequences encoding the same CDR3. The rearrangement joins TRBV19 to TRBJ2-7; 7 nucleotides align to TRBD1. This CDR3 spans 13 amino acids. From germline, CDR1 is LNHDA and CDR2 SQIVND (reference sequence). V dropped 4 bases and J dropped 5; count of bases not matched to a gene: 5. The CDR3 region has the DNA TGTGCCAGTAGTACGACAGGGAAAGACGAGCAGTACTTC. Protein product: CASSTTGKDEQYF.

The chain carries TRBV24-1 and TRBJ2-5; D gene unclear. CDR1 is KGHDR and CDR2 is SFDVKD in the germline V gene. This CDR3 is 15 amino acids long. V was cut by 3 bases and J by 3 bases, with 13 bases left in between. CDR3 loop: CATSDPTSRKETQYF. CDR3 coding DNA: TGTGCCACCAGTGATCCGACATCCCGGAAAGAGACCCAGTACTTC.

This rearrangement joins TRBV2 to TRBJ2-2, with a weak D call TRBD2 (6 bases). Between the trimmed V and J ends, which lost 6 bases and 6 bases, there was a span of 14 bases. The CDR3 consists of 14 residues. CDR1 SNHLY and CDR2 FYNNEI come from the germline V gene. CDR3 protein: CASRRAGRAGELFF. The CDR3 bases are TGTGCCAGCAGGAGGGCCGGGAGAGCCGGGGAGCTGTTTTTT.

This chain uses TRBV5-6 with TRBJ2-5; TRBD2 matches at 9 bases. The junction had 6 bases not matched to a gene; V was cut back by 3 bases and J by 0 bases. The germline V gene encodes CDR1 SGHDT and CDR2 YYEEEE. There are 16 residues in the CDR3. The DNA of the CDR3 is TGTGCCAGCAGCTCCGGACTAGCGAGAAACCAAGAGACCCAGTACTTC. This sequence encodes CASSSGLARNQETQYF.

This rearrangement joins TRBV2 to TRBJ1-1, with 9 bases matching TRBD1. Germline lookup yields CDR1 SNHLY and CDR2 FYNNEI. The CDR3 extends over 13 amino acids. V dropped 5 bases and J dropped 5; count of bases not matched to a gene: 3. CDR3 nucleotide sequence: TGTGCCAGCAGTTGGACAGGGGATACTGAAGCTTTCTTT. This codes for CASSWTGDTEAFF.